This T cell receptor (beta chain) was found in a study of OX40 agonist ivuxolimab in advanced cancers. As for the study in general: People who had prior anti-PD-1, anti-PD-L1 or anti-CTLA-4 therapy could take part, and under 45% had some.

Trimming stripped 6 bases from V and 0 bases from J, with 12 bases between. Germline-derived CDR1 and CDR2 are MNHNS and SASEGT. CDR3 length: 14 amino acids. Produced via immunoSEQ multiplex PCR; TCRdb's table is partial and in-frame only. Seen here are 57,000 or so clones, 80% to 95% observed once, and the top ten hold 0.62%. The starting material was CD4+ or CD8+ T cells sorted from blood, obtained in a trial of the OX40 agonist ivuxolimab. The rearrangement links TRBV6-1 to TRBJ2-7; TRBD1 might be the D (6 bases). The receptor was derived from an adult with an advanced solid tumor such as melanoma, head and neck, liver or kidney cancer. CDR3 coding DNA: TGTGCCAGCAGCCACCCAGGGGACTCCTACGAGCAGTACTTC. Protein sequence: CASSHPGDSYEQYF.